This T cell receptor beta chain emerged from a study of CD4 T cells in relation to SARS-CoV-2 and coronaviruses. Study context: PBMCs were cultured with antigen for approximately nine days before TCR beta sequencing. General study findings and limits: Samples before the pandemic and after infection were not matched within any donor.

This clone has just a few counts. Its antigen is still unknown. TCRdb keeps only in-frame clones here, not all; method: immunoSEQ multiplex PCR. The sample contains about 29,000 clones, roughly 70% of which appear only once. Unexposed donor CD4+ T cells date from about 2010-2019, before the COVID-19 pandemic. The cells were cultured for about ten days before CD4+ T cells were isolated. PBMCs were plated at a few million per well in IL-2-containing medium. This CDR3 comprises 15 residues. J was trimmed by 9 bases and V by 3 bases; bases with no gene match: 12. Germline CDR1 SGHTA, CDR2 FQGTGA. The sequenced sample was CD4+ T cells from PBMCs, cultured in vitro. The chain employs TRBV7-3 and TRBJ2-7; 9 bases fit TRBD1. The sequence came from a human donor in good health. The CDR3 nucleotides are TGTGCCAGCAGCTTTACACAGGGGGCGAATTCGATGCAGTACTTC. Amino acids: CASSFTQGANSMQYF.